Presented here are 8 T cell receptor beta chains from one specimen sequenced in a study of regulatory T cells in long-lasting Graves disease. The time point here: newly diagnosed GD, antithyroid drugs for less than 3 months. Preparation of the TCR library used RNA extracted from PBMCs. Building of the TCR beta libraries involved iRepertoire HTBI primers and Arm-PCR of CDR3 regions. TCRdb re-analysed the multiplex PCR reads in MiXCR, keeping a single row per CDR3 protein. The sample yields 300,000 to 400,000 distinct CDR3 sequences, around 15% seen once. Sequencing used peripheral blood mononuclear cells (PBMCs), obtained at new diagnosis, from a patient treated with antithyroid drugs. Receptors originate from a female donor with Graves disease.

This clonotype was observed a few times. The chain has TRBV6-1 and TRBJ2-2; a weak D match, TRBD1 (6 bases). V was trimmed by 7 bases and J by 1 base, leaving 16 bases between them. Germline values: CDR1 MNHNS, CDR2 SASEGT. The CDR3 extends over 16 amino acids. CDR3 sequence reads: CASTRIQGMNTGELFF. In DNA, the CDR3 is TGTGCCAGCACTCGAATCCAGGGGATGAACACCGGGGAGCTGTTTTTT.

This clonotype has a count of ten or more. The chain employs TRBV29-1 and TRBJ2-5; 11 positions match TRBD1. The CDR3 runs to 16 residues. In germline, CDR1 is SQVTM, CDR2 ANQGSEA. The junction had 11 bases not matched to a gene; V was cut back by 4 bases and J by 4 bases. The CDR3 here is CSVASSGQGAGETQYF. The CDR3 bases are TGCAGCGTTGCGTCTAGCGGACAGGGGGCGGGAGAGACCCAGTACTTC.

Many counts were recorded for this clonotype. The V call is TRBV30, the J call TRBJ1-1, with D possibly matching TRBD1 (5 bases). This CDR3 region has 13 residues. The germline V gene has CDR1 GTSNPN and CDR2 SVGIG (reference sequence). V was clipped by 8 bases and J by 5 bases, with 18 bases between them. CDR3 sequence (DNA): TGTGCCAGGGGCACAATGGGGAAGACTGAAGCTTTCTTT. This gives the protein CARGTMGKTEAFF.

This clonotype has ten or more counts. J is TRBJ1-1 and V is TRBV11-2; no clear D. Germline V CDR1 and CDR2: SGHAT, FQNNGV. V lost 4 bases and J lost 4, with 16 bases in between. The CDR3 has 15 amino acids. CDR3 protein: CASSSSVGLGTEAFF. CDR3 coding DNA: TGTGCCAGCAGCTCCAGTGTGGGGTTGGGCACTGAAGCTTTCTTT.

This clonotype was counted many times. The V and J genes are TRBV7-9 and TRBJ1-2; a weak D match, TRBD1 (6 bases). The CDR3 runs 18 residues. The germline V gene encodes CDR1 SEHNR and CDR2 FQNEAQ (reference sequence). Trimming took off 4 bases at V and 5 bases at J, with 26 bases between the two ends. CDR3 sequence reads: CASSSQGGGEWIPYGYTF. In nucleotides, the CDR3 is TGTGCCAGCAGCTCTCAAGGGGGAGGGGAGTGGATCCCGTATGGCTACACCTTC.

As regards this clonotype: Being one base from a much bigger clone, this may be a read error. The chain joins TRBV2 to TRBJ1-1, with TRBD1 matching 9 bases. The CDR3 covers 14 residues. Germline V gene sequence: CDR1 SNHLY, CDR2 FYNNEI. The CDR3, as DNA: TGTGCCAGCAGAAGGGACAGGGAGAACACTGGAGCTTTCTTT. The encoded protein is CASRRDRENTGAFF.

V and J are TRBV5-1 and TRBJ1-2; D might be TRBD1 (6 bases). Germline loops: CDR1 SGHRS, CDR2 YFSETQ. There are 15 residues in the CDR3. Trimming cost V 0 bases and J 2 bases, with 11 bases left between them. The CDR3 loop reads CASSLVLQGNYGYTF. In nucleotides, the CDR3 is TGCGCCAGCAGCTTGGTGCTACAGGGCAACTATGGCTACACCTTC.

This clonotype was counted between two and nine times. The rearrangement links TRBV5-4 to TRBJ2-7; D is ambiguous. This CDR3 comprises 13 residues. The germline V gene encodes CDR1 SGHNT and CDR2 YYREEE (reference sequence). V shed 0 bases and J shed 6 bases, with 10 bases lying between them. The CDR3, as DNA: TGTGCCAGCAGCTTGGATGCCGCTCGCGAGCAGTACTTC. It is translated as CASSLDAAREQYF.